This T cell receptor beta chain comes out of a study of blood T cell repertoires in COVID-19. Study at large: The study drew acute and convalescent COVID-19 samples from the United States, Italy and Spain.

Generated by immunoSEQ multiplex PCR, the TCRdb table keeps only in-frame clones and is missing some. In the table there are under 200,000 clones, approximately 84% of which are singletons. Trimming took off 4 bases at V and 2 bases at J, with 9 bases between the two ends. The CDR3 consists of 13 residues. Per the germline V gene, CDR1 is KGHSH and CDR2 is LQKENI. The source material was peripheral blood. This chain links TRBV18 with TRBJ2-7; no clear D gene. This TCR was recovered from a woman of 80 years or more with COVID-19, enrolled during active disease. In DNA form, the CDR3 reads TGTGCCAGCTCACTGGCAGAAACCTACGAGCAGTACTTC. The encoded protein is CASSLAETYEQYF.